This record concerns one TCR beta chain sequence. Its antigen remains unidentified. Trimming at V came to 5 bases and at J to 13 bases, leaving 7 bases not matched to a gene. The CDR3 loop spans 14 amino acids. CDR1 is SGHNT, CDR2 YENEEA, per germline. This specimen comes from a study of siplizumab effects on memory and regulatory T cells. The table came from immunoSEQ multiplex PCR; TCRdb's copy has only in-frame clones and leaves some out. The table shows 100,000 or so clones, with about 92% occurring only once. Study conclusions and caveats: The alloresponse seemed to draw substantially on naive T cells, which appeared more diverse than memory cells. Suppression by proliferating Tregs derived from siplizumab cultures was not verified. Naive or memory phenotype assignment was not possible for roughly 75-96% of proliferating CD4+ or CD8+ clones.

The sequenced sample was CD4+ T cells sorted from blood. The chain is built from TRBV11-3 and TRBJ2-1; TRBD2 aligns across 14 bases. This receptor was taken from a human donor in good health. CDR3 sequence reads: CASSMTSGGERQFF. The CDR3 DNA follows: TGTGCCAGCAGCATGACTAGCGGGGGGGAACGTCAGTTCTTC.